This TCR beta chain was obtained from a study of beta chain features in type 1 diabetes. About the research overall: Sorted cells examined across all samples numbered roughly 100 million.

The CDR3 has 15 residues. CDR1 and CDR2 from the germline V gene are LNHDA and SQIVND (reference sequence). Trimming pared 1 base from V and 5 bases from J, leaving 13 bases between. This clone was picked up a small number of times. Its cognate antigen is unknown. Of the isolated RNA, all was reverse transcribed, and so the sequenced material was expressed TCRB transcripts. Clones were sequenced by immunoSEQ multiplex PCR, and TCRdb holds only the in-frame ones, with some missing. The table lists under 350,000 clones, about 8.5% of them singletons. Study results and limitations: Junctions at VDJ sites from type 1 diabetes patients had fewer insertions and more deletions. The naive, central memory and Treg TCRB repertoires of patients appeared to be more similar to one another than those of healthy donors. People with Type 1 diabetes carried modestly yet significantly shorter TCRB CDR3s in all four CD4+ subsets.

The chain links TRBV19 to TRBJ2-3; D remains unclear. The sequenced material came from central memory CD4+ T cells from blood. The sequence was obtained from a woman younger than 35 in good health. As DNA, the CDR3 is TGTGCCAGTAGTATAGGGATTCGATCCGGAGATACGCAGTATTTT. Encoded protein: CASSIGIRSGDTQYF.